The source of this T cell receptor beta chain is a study of OX40 agonist ivuxolimab in advanced cancers. Describing the broader study: Ivuxolimab was a fully human IgG2 agonistic monoclonal antibody targeting the costimulatory receptor OX40 (CD134). Intravenous ivuxolimab was administered to patients every 2 weeks at six dose levels: 0.01, 0.1, 0.3, 1.5, 3 and 10 mg/kg. Peripheral TCRbeta sequencing aimed to test whether ivuxolimab altered TCR sequence diversity and caused clonal T-cell expansion. The paper covers the monotherapy dose-escalation part of the phase I ivuxolimab trial, which included N ≈ 54 patients. Partial responses were achieved by three dose-escalation patients, of whom one had hepatocellular carcinoma and two had cutaneous melanoma. In the dose-escalation cohort, around four fifths of patients were male, and the mean age was around 60 years with a range of about 20 to 79. Patients were allowed to have had prior anti-PD-1, anti-PD-L1 or anti-CTLA-4 therapy, and approximately 39% of the dose-escalation patients had been treated with checkpoint inhibitors. Of the roughly 50 dose-escalation patients, hepatocellular carcinoma was present in approximately 20, melanoma in some 15, renal cell carcinoma in 9 and head and neck cancer in 9.

The trial excluded patients who had a history of autoimmune disease or who were on systemic immunosuppression. Peripheral blood for TCR sequencing was drawn from every dose cohort at baseline, at cycle 4 day 1 and at cycle 7 day 1. The samples were drawn from a first-in-human, open-label, multicenter phase I dose-escalation trial of ivuxolimab. Adults with locally advanced or metastatic melanoma, renal cell carcinoma, hepatocellular carcinoma or head and neck squamous cell carcinoma were enrolled in the trial. Before TCR sequencing, CD4+ T cells and CD8+ T cells were sorted from peripheral blood as separate populations. The CDR3 holds 15 amino acids from the cysteine to the phenylalanine. Only the CDR3 DNA stays, 45 bases, in frame from base 1. The germline V gene supplies CDR1 MDHEN and CDR2 SYDVKM. Relative to germline, V is missing 6 bases and J is missing 1 base, with 5 bases of the junction outside any gene match.

As concerns this clone: Its antigen is not yet known. Per-nucleotide qualities are absent, and no much larger clonotype sits a single base away.

Study-level results and caveats: After ivuxolimab, CD8+ T cells had more expanded clones than CD4+ T cells on average. In the 0.1-3.0 mg/kg groups, partial responders were among the patients with the lowest normalized peripheral clonal expansion, particularly in CD8+ T cells. Low levels of normalized T-cell clonal expansion were also seen in some patients who did not respond. At doses of 0.1 to 3.0 mg/kg, clonal expansion of both CD4+ and CD8+ T cells in blood was seen between baseline and week 6. The antigen specificity of the peripheral T cells that underwent clonal expansion was not determined.

To sequence the TCRbeta CDR3 region, genomic DNA was isolated from the sorted cells. The immunoSEQ Assay was used to sequence the TCRbeta CDR3 regions. TCRdb carries this immuneACCESS record with in-frame sequences only. Its versions omit some clonotypes, under half of them owing to an unresolved V gene in the studies checked, with the rest unexplained. The sample has about 96,000 clones on record, less than 95% of them singletons. The ten largest clones capture around 1.5% of the sample. The specimen was CD4+ or CD8+ T cells sorted from blood, collected in a trial of the OX40 agonist ivuxolimab. This chain is built from TRBV28 and TRBJ2-2, with 7 junctional bases fitting TRBD1. The sequence came from an adult with an advanced solid tumor such as melanoma, head and neck, liver or kidney cancer. The nucleotide sequence is TGTGCCAGCAGCCCTACAGGGGAGAACACCGGGGAGCTGTTTTTT. Its protein reads: CASSPTGENTGELFF.